These 12 T cell receptor beta chains share one sample of origin, sequenced in a study of T cell repertoires in cytomegalovirus infection (dated by TCRdb to about 2019). Sequencer: Illumina HiSeq 1500. The public sequencing data were trimmed at Q25 with fastp and processed into clonotypes with MiXCR by TCRdb, which kept only in-frame beta chains. For every CDR3 protein sequence, its rows merge into one entry that carries the most common genes and DNA. The table for this sample lists nearly 700,000 distinct CDR3 sequences; about 33% of them were counted only once. The top ten hold 18% of the sample. The treatment or condition label for this specimen denotes: in vitro stimulation with specific CMV peptide epitopes to enrich CMV-specific T cells. The antigens for these receptors are not known. The starting material was cultured PBMCs, obtained from culture after CMV antigen stimulation. Source of these receptors: a human donor in good health (CMV status not recorded). Some clones in this sample may be carry-over from other donors' samples.

The chain joins TRBV6-2 or TRBV6-3 to TRBJ2-3; TRBD2 aligns across 13 bases. Germline CDR1 and CDR2: MNHEY and SVGEGT. J lost 0 bases, V lost 6 bases, and 9 bases had no gene match. CDR3 size: 18 residues. CDR3 nucleotide sequence: TGTGCCAGCAGAAGAGGACTAGCGGGAGTTTGGAGCACAGATACGCAGTATTTT. Encoded protein: CASRRGLAGVWSTDTQYF.

The chain has TRBV18 and TRBJ2-3; 9 bases match TRBD1. Unmatched junction bases numbered 9, after V lost 3 bases and J lost 2 bases. CDR3 length equals 17 residues. CDR1 and CDR2 (germline): KGHSH, LQKENI. CDR3 in amino acids: CASSPPTGGHFTDTQYF. The CDR3 DNA is TGTGCCAGCTCACCCCCTACAGGGGGCCACTTCACAGATACGCAGTATTTT.

This clonotype turned up a few times. The rearrangement uses TRBV11-2 and TRBJ2-3; 10 nucleotides match TRBD2. V lost 4 bases and J lost 3; bases outside the gene matches: 16. The CDR3 contains 19 residues. CDR1 SGHAT and CDR2 FQNNGV come from the germline V gene. CDR3 loop: CASSSFPKAAGGLTDTQYF. CDR3 sequence (DNA): TGTGCCAGCAGCTCCTTTCCCAAAGCAGCGGGGGGGCTAACAGATACGCAGTATTTT.

This chain uses TRBV20-1 with TRBJ2-7, with D perhaps matching TRBD1 or TRBD2 (5 bases each). Between the trimmed V and J ends, which lost 1 base and 3 bases, there was a span of 13 bases. There are 14 residues in the CDR3. The germline CDR1 and CDR2 sequences are DFQATT and SNEGSKA (reference sequence). DNA of the CDR3: TGCAGTGCTAGAGGGGTGAAGAGGGGCTACGAGCAGTACTTC. It encodes CSARGVKRGYEQYF.

V usage is TRBV4-1 and J usage is TRBJ2-7, with 10 bases lining up with TRBD1. From germline, CDR1 is MGHRA and CDR2 YSYEKL. The CDR3 consists of 14 residues. V trimming: 1 base; J trimming: 7 bases; junction bases outside the gene matches: 4. CDR3 protein: CASSQGQGAGEQYF. In DNA, the CDR3 is TGCGCCAGCAGCCAAGGACAGGGGGCAGGAGAGCAGTACTTC.

The chain combines TRBV18 with TRBJ2-7, with 7 bases fitting TRBD1. Germline trimming cut 3 bases from V and 3 bases from J; bases unmatched to any gene: 8. CDR1 is KGHSH and CDR2 is LQKENI in the germline V gene. There are 15 residues in the CDR3. The CDR3 coding sequence is TGTGCCAGCTCACCGGCGGACAGGAGTTTCTACGAGCAGTACTTC. Translated: CASSPADRSFYEQYF.

The chain uses TRBV4-3 and TRBJ1-1; D uncertain. CDR1 is LGHNA, CDR2 YSLEER, per germline. V gave up 4 bases and J gave up 10 bases, with 13 bases separating them. CDR3 size: 12 residues. The CDR3 DNA follows: TGCGCCAGCAGCCCTCGCACGACGACAGCTTTCTTT. It specifies CASSPRTTTAFF.

CDR3 amino acids: CASSLRGEVNEKLFF. The CDR3 DNA sequence: TGTGCCAGCAGCCTAAGAGGGGAGGTTAATGAAAAACTGTTTTTT. This rearrangement joins TRBV11-2 to TRBJ1-4; D is possibly TRBD1 (5 bases). CDR3 length equals 15 residues. The ends were cut back, 5 bases at V and 4 bases at J, with 14 bases in the middle. Germline CDR1 reads SGHAT; CDR2 reads FQNNGV.

This clonotype was detected only a few times. The chain has TRBV10-2 and TRBJ2-4, with D perhaps given as TRBD1 or TRBD2 (5 bases each). The V end was cut by 0 bases, the J end by 0 bases, with 12 bases between. Germline V gene data show CDR1 as WSHSY and CDR2 as SAAADI. The CDR3 runs 17 residues. The CDR3 DNA is TGCGCCAGCAGTGAGTCTGGGACCCTGCTAGCCAAAAACATTCAGTACTTC. Translation gives CASSESGTLLAKNIQYF.

This chain uses TRBV7-8 with TRBJ2-5; TRBD1 agrees at 7 bases. The CDR3 totals 13 residues. Germline V gene data show CDR1 as SGHVS and CDR2 as FQNEAQ. V shed 6 bases, J shed 5 bases, and the junction held 6 bases outside the gene matches. Here the CDR3 reads CASRHRGLETQYF. The CDR3, as DNA: TGTGCCAGCAGACACAGGGGTTTGGAGACCCAGTACTTC.

The chain employs TRBV12-3 or TRBV12-4 and TRBJ1-2; D ambiguous. This CDR3 comprises 18 residues. V lost 6 bases to trimming and J lost 5 bases, with 28 bases between them. Here the CDR3 DNA reads TGTGCCAGCAGCTCCCGACCGGGCCCCATGGGTTCTCAGTATGGCTACACCTTC. This encodes CASSSRPGPMGSQYGYTF.

This clonotype was picked up a small number of times. V gene TRBV10-2 combines with J gene TRBJ2-7, with D perhaps TRBD1 (5 bases). CDR3 length: 13 amino acids. Trimming stripped 6 bases from V and 3 bases from J, with 12 bases between. CDR1 and CDR2 from the germline V gene are WSHSY and SAAADI. The CDR3 loop is CASRDTTYYEQYF. The CDR3 DNA reads as TGCGCCAGCAGGGACACGACCTACTACGAGCAGTACTTC.